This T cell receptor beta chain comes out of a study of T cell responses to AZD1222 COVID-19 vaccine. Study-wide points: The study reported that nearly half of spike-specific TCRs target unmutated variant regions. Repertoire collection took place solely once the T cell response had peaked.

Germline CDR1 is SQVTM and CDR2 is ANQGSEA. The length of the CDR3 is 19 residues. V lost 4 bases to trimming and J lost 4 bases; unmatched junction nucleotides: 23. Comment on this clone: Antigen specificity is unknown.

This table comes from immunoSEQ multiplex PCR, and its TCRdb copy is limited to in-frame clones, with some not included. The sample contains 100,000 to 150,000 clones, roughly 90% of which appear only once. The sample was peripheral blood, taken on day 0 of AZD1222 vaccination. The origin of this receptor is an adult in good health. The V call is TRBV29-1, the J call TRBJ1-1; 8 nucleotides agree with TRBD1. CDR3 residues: CSVAQYYPGQGGRGTEAFF. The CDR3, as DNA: TGCAGCGTTGCCCAGTATTACCCCGGACAGGGCGGGCGGGGCACTGAAGCTTTCTTT.